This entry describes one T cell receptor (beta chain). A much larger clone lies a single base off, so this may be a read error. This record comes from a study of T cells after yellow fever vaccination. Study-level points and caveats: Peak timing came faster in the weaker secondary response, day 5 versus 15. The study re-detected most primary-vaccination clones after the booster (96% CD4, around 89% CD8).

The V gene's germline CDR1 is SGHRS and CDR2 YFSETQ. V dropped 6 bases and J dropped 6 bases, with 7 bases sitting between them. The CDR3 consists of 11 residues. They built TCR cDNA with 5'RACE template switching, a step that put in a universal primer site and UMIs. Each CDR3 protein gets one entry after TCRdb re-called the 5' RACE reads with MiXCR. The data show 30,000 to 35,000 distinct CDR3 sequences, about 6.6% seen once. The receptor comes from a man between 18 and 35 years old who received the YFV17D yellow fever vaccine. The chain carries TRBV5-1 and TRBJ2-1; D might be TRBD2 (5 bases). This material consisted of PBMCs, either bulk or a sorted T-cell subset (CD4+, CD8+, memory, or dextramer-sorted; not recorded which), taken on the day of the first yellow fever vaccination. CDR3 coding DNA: TGCGCCAGCATAACTAGCAATGAGCAGTTCTTC. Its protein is CASITSNEQFF. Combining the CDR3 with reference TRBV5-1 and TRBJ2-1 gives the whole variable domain KAGVTQTPRYLIKTRGQQVTLSCSPISGHRSVSWYQQTPGQGLQFLFEYFSETQRNKGNFPGRFSGRQFSNSRSEMNVSTLELGDSALYLCASITSNEQFFGPGTRLTVL.